This T cell receptor (beta chain) was sequenced in a study of blood T cell repertoires in COVID-19. Overall study: Italy, Spain and the United States were the sources of the convalescent and acute COVID-19 samples.

Measured with immunoSEQ multiplex PCR; TCRdb has only the in-frame clones, and not every one. The sample lists some 130,000 clones, around 73% occurring once. In germline, CDR1 is MDHEN, CDR2 SYDVKM. V lost 3 bases and J 7 bases, leaving 13 bases between the germline ends. This CDR3 has 13 residues. The receptor was isolated from a man aged 55 to 69 who had recovered from COVID-19. The chain joins TRBV28 to TRBJ2-7; D might be TRBD1 (5 bases). The material sequenced was peripheral blood. Here the CDR3 reads CASSLVPRVEQYF. The DNA for the CDR3 is TGTGCCAGCAGTTTGGTCCCCAGGGTAGAGCAGTACTTC.